The source of this T cell receptor beta chain is a study of T cells in Graves' hyperthyroidism and ophthalmopathy. Overall study context: At the time of initial diagnosis and before any treatment, peripheral blood was collected. General study findings and limits: The model's output predicted ophthalmopathy at a median of roughly seven months prior to onset. Blood also showed most of the thyroid clonotypes that were expanded above 0.001.

It was RNA transcripts that yielded the amplified TCR beta CDR3 regions. The HTBI set primed first-round TCR CDR3 RT-PCR. One entry per CDR3 protein results from TCRdb running MiXCR on the multiplex PCR reads. Of hundreds of thousands of distinct CDR3 sequences listed, less than 15% are singletons. Germline assignment: CDR1 SNHLY and CDR2 FYNNEI. The CDR3 loop spans 11 amino acids. V was trimmed by 5 bases and J by 8 bases, leaving 9 bases between them. Each patient was aged 18 to 65 and had newly diagnosed hyperthyroidism of under 2 months' duration. Many counts were recorded for this clonotype. Its specificity is unknown.

The chain recombines TRBV2 with TRBJ1-1; no reliable D call. The receptor was derived from a woman aged 18-29 years with Graves' hyperthyroidism. The sample consisted of blood. The CDR3 coding sequence is TGTGCCAGCAGTCCGGGCCTAGAAGCTTTCTTT. Protein sequence: CASSPGLEAFF.